The TCR beta chain described here comes from a study of blood T cell repertoires in COVID-19. Overall study: PBMCs, B-cell-depleted T cells, or T cells provided the cDNA or gDNA that made up the material.

Sequenced by immunoSEQ multiplex PCR; TCRdb stores in-frame clones only, minus some. This sample has over 350,000 clones, with 88% found just once. V lost 1 base, J lost 2 bases, and 12 bases lay in between. The germline gives CDR1 MNHEY, CDR2 SMNVEV (reference sequence). The CDR3 is 15 amino acids. Sequencing was carried out using PBMCs or T cells enriched from blood (not recorded which). The chain combines TRBV27 with TRBJ2-7; a weak D match, TRBD1 (6 bases). This clonotype originated in a woman aged 25 to 39 with acute COVID-19. The CDR3 bases are TGTGCCAGCAGTTTATTGGCGTCAGGGGCCTACGAGCAGTACTTC. Encoded protein: CASSLLASGAYEQYF.